The clone carrying this T cell receptor (beta chain) was seen only once. Its antigen is not known. This entry is derived from a study of cytomegalovirus exposure and HLA in healthy donors. Study-wide findings and caveats: Earlier analysis looked at TCR beta V segments, and most were productive about 87% or about 30% of the time.

Primers for the PCR totalled 60 Vbeta and 13 Jbeta. TCRdb's copy holds only in-frame clones and misses some; the assay was immunoSEQ multiplex PCR. Of 100,000 to 150,000 clones listed, 65% to 90% are singletons. V was clipped by 5 bases and J by 4 bases, with 16 bases between them. The CDR3 covers 15 residues. Germline V gives CDR1 SGHRS, CDR2 YFSETQ. Healthy bone marrow donors made up the donors. The V gene is TRBV5-1, the J gene TRBJ2-4; a possible D gene is TRBD1 (7 bases). This clonotype originated in a girl under 10 years old in good health and CMV-seronegative. Sequencing input: PBMCs. CDR3 nucleotide sequence: TGCGCCAGCAGTCGGGGGACAGAGGGGAAAAACATTCAGTACTTC. Amino acid sequence: CASSRGTEGKNIQYF.